The entry that follows covers one TCR beta chain sequence. Germline is not matched at one junction end, which may reflect a read error. A modified ARM-PCR protocol with three rounds of nested PCR amplified TCRbeta. MiXCR, applied by TCRdb to the multiplex PCR reads, yields one record per CDR3 protein. The sample carries about 110,000 distinct CDR3 sequences, over 75% recorded once. This entry comes from a study of tumor and adjacent non-tumor tissue in lung cancer. In the study overall: Patients comprised about a dozen adenocarcinoma, a couple of squamous cell carcinoma and 1 small cell lung cancer. Patients were aged about 31 to 85, fewer than twelve men and roughly five women, stage I to III. On average, productive TCRbeta reads reached about 4.4 million per sample.

No cell sorting was done before RNA was extracted from the tissue. The CDR3 extends over 15 amino acids. In germline, CDR1 is SGHAT, CDR2 FQNNGV. This receptor was identified in a man in his 70s with non-small cell lung cancer. Material: lung tumor tissue. The chain is built from TRBV11-2 and TRBJ2-2, with TRBD2 matching 12 bases. CDR3 sequence (DNA): TGTGCCATCAGCTCCCTAGCGGGGGGGACCGGGGAACTGTTTTTT. It is translated as CAISSLAGGTGELFF. The whole variable domain, remainder taken from reference TRBV11-2 and TRBJ2-2, is EAGVAQSPRYKIIEKRQSVAFWCNPISGHATLYWYQQILGQGPKLLIQFQNNGVVDDSQLPKDRFSAERLKGVDSTLKIQPAKLEDSAVYLCAISSLAGGTGELFFGEGSRLTVL.